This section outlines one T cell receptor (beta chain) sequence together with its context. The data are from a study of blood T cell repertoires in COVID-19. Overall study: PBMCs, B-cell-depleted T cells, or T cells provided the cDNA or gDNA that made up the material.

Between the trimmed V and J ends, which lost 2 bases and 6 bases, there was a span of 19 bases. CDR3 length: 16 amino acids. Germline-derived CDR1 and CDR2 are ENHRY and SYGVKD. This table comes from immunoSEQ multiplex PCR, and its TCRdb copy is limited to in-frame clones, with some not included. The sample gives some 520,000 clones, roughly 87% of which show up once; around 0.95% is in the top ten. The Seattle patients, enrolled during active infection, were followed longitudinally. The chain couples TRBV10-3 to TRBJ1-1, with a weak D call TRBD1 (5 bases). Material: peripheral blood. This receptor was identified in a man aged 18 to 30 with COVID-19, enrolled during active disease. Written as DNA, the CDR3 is TGTGCCATCAGTGAGGGTGGAGGGTTGGGGCGGGCTGAAGCTTTCTTT. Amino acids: CAISEGGGLGRAEAFF.